The 2 T cell receptor beta chains listed next were all sequenced from one sample in a study of cytomegalovirus exposure and HLA in healthy donors. Primers included in the PCR were 60 Vbeta and 13 Jbeta primers. Generated by immunoSEQ multiplex PCR, the TCRdb table keeps only in-frame clones and is missing some. The table shows 180,000 or so clones, with roughly 81% occurring only once. Input material: PBMCs. The receptors here all came from a woman aged 18-30 years in good health and CMV-seropositive.

CDR3: CASSPGGFSYNSPLHF. DNA for the CDR3: TGTGCCAGCAGCCCAGGGGGATTCTCCTATAATTCACCCCTCCACTTT. The V gene is TRBV9, the J gene TRBJ1-6; 7 nucleotides agree with TRBD1. CDR1 SGDLS and CDR2 YYNGEE come from the germline V gene. The V and J ends lost 4 bases and 0 bases, in that order; junction bases with no gene match: 4. The CDR3 totals 16 residues. The full variable domain, its missing parts supplied by reference TRBV9 and TRBJ1-6, is DSGVTQTPKHLITATGQRVTLRCSPRSGDLSVYWYQQSLDQGLQFLIQYYNGEERAKGNILERFSAQQFPDLHSELNLSSLELGDSALYFCASSPGGFSYNSPLHFGNGTRLTVT.

The V call is TRBV9, the J call TRBJ1-5; TRBD1 matches 8 bases. Germline V gives CDR1 SGDLS, CDR2 YYNGEE. Losses at the gene ends were 3 bases for V and 2 bases for J; bases not matched to a gene: 1. There are 14 residues in the CDR3. In DNA, the CDR3 is TGTGCCAGCAGCGAGACAGGGGGCAATCAGCCCCAGCATTTT. The encoded protein is CASSETGGNQPQHF.